The 11 T cell receptor beta chains below come from one sample, sequenced in a study of identical twins. TCRdb passed the 5' RACE reads through MiXCR, listing each CDR3 protein once. The sample carries 140,000 to 150,000 distinct CDR3 sequences, under 4.5% recorded once. Sequences were obtained from memory T cells sorted from blood. Every receptor here comes from a man between 18 and 29 years old in good health.

This clonotype occurred many times. The chain joins TRBV5-1 to TRBJ2-2, with a weak D call TRBD2 (5 bases). The germline V and J ends were trimmed by 7 bases and 0 bases, with 22 bases remaining between them. Germline lookup yields CDR1 SGHRS and CDR2 YFSETQ. This CDR3 is 18 amino acids long. CDR3 residues: CASGTFGGLIANTGELFF. The CDR3 DNA reads as TGCGCCAGCGGAACATTTGGTGGACTGATCGCGAACACCGGGGAGCTGTTTTTT.

The table lists this clonotype with many counts. V is TRBV7-9 and J is TRBJ1-1, with 7 positions matching TRBD1. The CDR3 spans 17 residues. V gave up 1 base and J gave up 1 base; unmatched junction bases: 9. CDR1 and CDR2 from the germline V gene are SEHNR and FQNEAQ (reference sequence). CDR3 bases: TGTGCCAGCAGCTTAGACGTTTTCGGACAGGCGAACACTGAAGCTTTCTTT. Amino acid sequence: CASSLDVFGQANTEAFF.

CDR3 amino acids: CASIELDLSYEQYV. CDR3 sequence (DNA): TGTGCCAGCATCGAGCTAGATCTCTCCTACGAGCAGTACGTC. The V and J genes are TRBV2 and TRBJ2-7; D is unclear. V shed 7 bases and J shed 0 bases, with 13 bases lying between them. CDR1 SNHLY and CDR2 FYNNEI come from the germline V gene. The CDR3 has 14 residues.

This clonotype was recorded at least ten times. The DNA for the CDR3 is TGTGCCAGCTCCGATCCCCTTAGCGGGAGTTCCACCGGGGAGCTGTTTTTT. It encodes CASSDPLSGSSTGELFF. The chain uses TRBV6-2 or TRBV6-3 and TRBJ2-2; 9 nucleotides align to TRBD2. The CDR3 has 17 residues. CDR1 MNHEY and CDR2 SVGEGT come from the germline V gene. J was trimmed by 4 bases and V by 8 bases; bases with no gene match: 14.

The table lists this clonotype with many counts. The V call is TRBV18, the J call TRBJ2-1, with 9 bases that match TRBD2. Germline values: CDR1 KGHSH, CDR2 LQKENI. The CDR3 totals 16 residues. The trim removed 0 bases at V and 7 bases at J, leaving 7 bases unmatched. The CDR3 sequence is CASSPPVAGVVNEQFF. The CDR3 nucleotides are TGTGCCAGCTCACCACCGGTAGCGGGAGTGGTAAATGAGCAGTTCTTC.

This clonotype was detected ten times or more. V usage is TRBV30 and J usage is TRBJ2-3; D may be TRBD1 or TRBD2 (5 bases each). Germline loops: CDR1 GTSNPN, CDR2 SVGIG (reference sequence). This CDR3 spans 16 amino acids. Trimming took off 1 base at V and 0 bases at J, with 14 bases between the two ends. The CDR3 region is CAWSAAWGMSTDTQYF. CDR3 DNA: TGTGCCTGGAGTGCAGCGTGGGGGATGAGCACAGATACGCAGTATTTT.

This clonotype was seen ten or more times. The chain combines TRBV9 with TRBJ1-1; tentatively, D is TRBD1 (5 bases). Germline V CDR1 and CDR2: SGDLS, YYNGEE. V lost 0 bases, J lost 13 bases, and 13 bases lay in between. This CDR3 has 12 residues. The CDR3 region has the DNA TGTGCCAGCAGCGTAGGGGCAGGGAAGGTTTTCTTT. Protein product: CASSVGAGKVFF.

This clonotype has more than one count but fewer than ten. The chain is built from TRBV5-1 and TRBJ1-6; D possibly corresponds to TRBD1 (5 bases). V was cut by 5 bases and J by 10 bases, with 16 bases left in between. The length of the CDR3 is 14 residues. In germline, CDR1 is SGHRS, CDR2 YFSETQ. In nucleotides, the CDR3 is TGCGCCAGCAGGCCTACTTTTAAGGGGTCACCCCTCCACTTT. Translation gives CASRPTFKGSPLHF. The full variable domain, with the rest looked up from reference TRBV5-1 and TRBJ1-6, is KAGVTQTPRYLIKTRGQQVTLSCSPISGHRSVSWYQQTPGQGLQFLFEYFSETQRNKGNFPGRFSGRQFSNSRSEMNVSTLELGDSALYLCASRPTFKGSPLHFGNGTRLTVT.

For the CDR3, the DNA is TGTGCCAGCAGCCTGGACAGGGGGGTAACTAATGAAAAACTGTTTTTT. Protein sequence: CASSLDRGVTNEKLFF. The chain uses TRBV11-2 and TRBJ1-4, with 10 bases lining up with TRBD1. The ends lost 5 bases at V and 1 base at J; junction bases unmatched: 4. CDR3 length: 16 amino acids. Germline-derived CDR1 and CDR2 are SGHAT and FQNNGV.

This clonotype was found many times. The gene calls are TRBV4-2 and TRBJ2-7; D remains ambiguous. Per germline, CDR1 LGHNA and CDR2 YNFKEQ. This CDR3 contains 15 residues. Trimming took off 1 base at V and 0 bases at J, with 10 bases between the two ends. Here the CDR3 DNA reads TGTGCCAGCAGCCAAGGAGTGCCAGTCTCCTACGAGCAGTACTTC. It translates to CASSQGVPVSYEQYF.

This clonotype has at least ten counts. The V call is TRBV3-1, the J call TRBJ2-7; D remains ambiguous. Trimming stripped 4 bases from V and 6 bases from J, with 19 bases between. CDR3 length: 15 amino acids. Germline CDR1 is LGHDT and CDR2 is YNNKEL (reference sequence). The CDR3 sequence: CASSRNPPLPSEQYV. CDR3 nucleotides: TGTGCCAGCAGCCGAAACCCCCCACTACCCTCCGAGCAGTACGTC.